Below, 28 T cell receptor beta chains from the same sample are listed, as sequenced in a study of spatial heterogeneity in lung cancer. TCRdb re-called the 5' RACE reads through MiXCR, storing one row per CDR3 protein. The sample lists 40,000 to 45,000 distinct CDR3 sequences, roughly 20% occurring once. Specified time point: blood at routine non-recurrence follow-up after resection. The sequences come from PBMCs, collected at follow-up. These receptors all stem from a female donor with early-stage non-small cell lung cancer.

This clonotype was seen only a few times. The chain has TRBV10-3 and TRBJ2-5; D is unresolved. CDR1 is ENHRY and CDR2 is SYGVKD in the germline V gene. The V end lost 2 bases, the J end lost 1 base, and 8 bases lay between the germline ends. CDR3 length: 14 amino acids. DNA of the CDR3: TGTGCCATCAGTGAGGACGCCGGCCAAGAGACCCAGTACTTC. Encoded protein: CAISEDAGQETQYF.

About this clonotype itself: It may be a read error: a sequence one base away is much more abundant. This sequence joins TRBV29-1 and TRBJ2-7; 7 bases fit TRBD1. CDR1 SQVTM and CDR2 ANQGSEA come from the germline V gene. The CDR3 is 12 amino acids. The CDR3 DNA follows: TGCAGCGTTGGCCAGGGGGTTTACGAGCGGTACTTC. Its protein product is CSVGQGVYERYF.

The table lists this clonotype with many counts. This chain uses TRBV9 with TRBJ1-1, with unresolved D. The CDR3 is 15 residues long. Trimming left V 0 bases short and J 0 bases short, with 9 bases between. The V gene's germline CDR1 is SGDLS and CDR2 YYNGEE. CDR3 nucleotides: TGTGCCAGCAGCGTAGACCCTTACTTGAACACTGAAGCTTTCTTT. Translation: CASSVDPYLNTEAFF.

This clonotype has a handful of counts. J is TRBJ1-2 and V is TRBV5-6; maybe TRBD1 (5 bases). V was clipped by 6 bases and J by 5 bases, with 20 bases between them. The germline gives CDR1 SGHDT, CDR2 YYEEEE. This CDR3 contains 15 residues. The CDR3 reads CASTGWTPEGYGYTF. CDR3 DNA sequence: TGTGCCAGCACCGGATGGACACCGGAGGGGTATGGCTACACCTTC.

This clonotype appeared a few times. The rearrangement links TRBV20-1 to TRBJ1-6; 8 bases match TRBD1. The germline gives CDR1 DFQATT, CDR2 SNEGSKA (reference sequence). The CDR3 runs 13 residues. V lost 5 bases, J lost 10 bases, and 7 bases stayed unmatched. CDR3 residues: CSARGTGQSPLHF. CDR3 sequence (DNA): TGCAGTGCTCGCGGGACAGGACAATCACCCCTCCACTTT.

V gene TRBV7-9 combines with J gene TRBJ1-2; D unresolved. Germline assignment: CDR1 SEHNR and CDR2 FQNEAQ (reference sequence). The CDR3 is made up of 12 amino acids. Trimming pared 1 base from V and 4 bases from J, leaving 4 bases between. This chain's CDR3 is CASSLDSYGYTF. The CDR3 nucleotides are TGTGCCAGCAGCTTAGACAGCTATGGCTACACCTTC.

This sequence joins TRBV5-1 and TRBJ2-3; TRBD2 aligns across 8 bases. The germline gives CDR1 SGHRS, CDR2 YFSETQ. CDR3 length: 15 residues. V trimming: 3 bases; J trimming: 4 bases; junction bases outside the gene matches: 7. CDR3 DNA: TGCGCCAGCAGCTCTTCCGGGACTAGGCCAGATACGCAGTATTTT. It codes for CASSSSGTRPDTQYF.

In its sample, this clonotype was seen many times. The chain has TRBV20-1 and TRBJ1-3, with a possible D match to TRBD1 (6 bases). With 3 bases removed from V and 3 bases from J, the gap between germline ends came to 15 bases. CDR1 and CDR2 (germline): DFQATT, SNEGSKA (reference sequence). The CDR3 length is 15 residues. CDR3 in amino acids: CSASSGGQHGNTIYF. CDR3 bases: TGCAGTGCTAGCTCTGGGGGGCAACATGGAAACACCATATATTTT.

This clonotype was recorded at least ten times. CDR3 bases: TGTGCCAGCAGTACAGGGACAGGGAGTGCAACTAATGAAAAACTGTTTTTT. Translated, it gives CASSTGTGSATNEKLFF. The V gene is TRBV12-3 or TRBV12-4, the J gene TRBJ1-4; 9 nucleotides match TRBD1. V trimming: 5 bases; J trimming: 0 bases; junction bases outside the gene matches: 7. CDR3 length: 17 residues.

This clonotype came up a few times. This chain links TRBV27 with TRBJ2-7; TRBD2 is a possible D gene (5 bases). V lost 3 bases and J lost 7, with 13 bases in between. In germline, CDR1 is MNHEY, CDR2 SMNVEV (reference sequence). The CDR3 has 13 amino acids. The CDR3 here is CASSFTASGEQYV. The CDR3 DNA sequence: TGTGCCAGCAGTTTCACAGCCTCGGGGGAGCAGTACGTC.

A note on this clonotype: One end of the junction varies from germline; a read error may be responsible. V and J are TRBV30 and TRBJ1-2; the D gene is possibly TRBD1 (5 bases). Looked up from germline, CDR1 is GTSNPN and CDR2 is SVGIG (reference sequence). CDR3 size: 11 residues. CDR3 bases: TGTGTCTGGACCGTGGGGGTTCTGGGGACCTTC. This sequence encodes CVWTVGVLGTF.

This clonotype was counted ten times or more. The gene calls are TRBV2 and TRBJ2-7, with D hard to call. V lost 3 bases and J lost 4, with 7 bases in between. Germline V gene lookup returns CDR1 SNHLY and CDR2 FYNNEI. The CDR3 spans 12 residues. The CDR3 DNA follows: TGTGCCAGCAGTGAGTCCGGGTACGAGCAGTACGTC. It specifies CASSESGYEQYV.

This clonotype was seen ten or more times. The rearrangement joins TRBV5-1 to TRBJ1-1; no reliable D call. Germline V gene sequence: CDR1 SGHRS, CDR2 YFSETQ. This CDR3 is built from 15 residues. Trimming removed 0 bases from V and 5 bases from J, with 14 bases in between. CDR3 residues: CASSLVTGPETEAFF. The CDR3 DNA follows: TGCGCCAGCAGCTTGGTTACGGGCCCGGAGACTGAAGCTTTCTTT.

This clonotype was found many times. The CDR3 loop is CASSDPPGSYSNQPQHF. In nucleotides, the CDR3 is TGTGCCAGCAGTGACCCCCCGGGGAGTTATAGCAATCAGCCCCAGCATTTT. This chain joins TRBV6-1 and TRBJ1-5; D uncertain. The V end was cut by 3 bases, the J end by 0 bases, with 15 bases between. Germline-derived CDR1 and CDR2 are MNHNS and SASEGT. The CDR3 covers 17 residues.

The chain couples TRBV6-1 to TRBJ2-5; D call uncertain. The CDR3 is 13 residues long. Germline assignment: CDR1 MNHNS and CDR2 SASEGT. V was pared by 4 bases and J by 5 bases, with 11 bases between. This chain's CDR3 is CASSGDWWETQYF. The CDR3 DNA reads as TGTGCCAGCAGTGGCGACTGGTGGGAGACCCAGTACTTC.

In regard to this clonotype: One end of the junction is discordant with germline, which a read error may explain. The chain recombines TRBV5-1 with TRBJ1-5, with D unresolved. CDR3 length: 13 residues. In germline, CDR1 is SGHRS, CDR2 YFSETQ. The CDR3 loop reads CTSSLGAAEPQHF. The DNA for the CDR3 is TGCACCAGCAGCTTGGGAGCCGCCGAGCCCCAGCATTTT.

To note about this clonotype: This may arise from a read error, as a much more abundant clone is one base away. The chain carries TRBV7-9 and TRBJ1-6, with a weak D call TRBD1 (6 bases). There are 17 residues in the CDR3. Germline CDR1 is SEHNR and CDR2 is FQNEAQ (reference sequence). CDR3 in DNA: TGTACCAGCAGCTCACTGAAATTAACAGGGACCGGCTCACCCCTCCACTTT. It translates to CTSSSLKLTGTGSPLHF.

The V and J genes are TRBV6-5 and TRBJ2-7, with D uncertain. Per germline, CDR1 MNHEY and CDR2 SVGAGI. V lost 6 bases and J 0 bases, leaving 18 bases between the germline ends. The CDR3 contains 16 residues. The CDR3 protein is CASSSLVSRSSYEQYF. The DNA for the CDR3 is TGTGCCAGCAGCTCCCTCGTGTCACGCTCCTCCTACGAGCAGTACTTC.

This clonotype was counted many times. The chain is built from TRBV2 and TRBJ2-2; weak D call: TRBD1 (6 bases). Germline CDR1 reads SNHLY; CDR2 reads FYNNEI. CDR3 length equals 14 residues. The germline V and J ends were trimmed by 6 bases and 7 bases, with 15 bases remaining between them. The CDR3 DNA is TGTGCCAGCAGGGAAACAGGGTTGGGCGGGGAGCTGTTTTTT. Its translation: CASRETGLGGELFF. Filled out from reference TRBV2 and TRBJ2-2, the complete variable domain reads EPEVTQTPSHQVTQMGQEVILRCVPISNHLYFYWYRQILGQKVEFLVSFYNNEISEKSEIFDDQFSVERPDGSNFTLKIRSTKLEDSAMYFCASRETGLGGELFFGEGSRLTVL.

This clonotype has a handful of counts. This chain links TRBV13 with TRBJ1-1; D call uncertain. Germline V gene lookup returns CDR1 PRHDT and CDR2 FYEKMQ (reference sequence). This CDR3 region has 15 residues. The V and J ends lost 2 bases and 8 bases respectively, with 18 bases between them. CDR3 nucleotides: TGTGCCAGCAGCTTAAGGTGGGGTAAGGGTAGAGAAGCTTTCTTT. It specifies CASSLRWGKGREAFF.

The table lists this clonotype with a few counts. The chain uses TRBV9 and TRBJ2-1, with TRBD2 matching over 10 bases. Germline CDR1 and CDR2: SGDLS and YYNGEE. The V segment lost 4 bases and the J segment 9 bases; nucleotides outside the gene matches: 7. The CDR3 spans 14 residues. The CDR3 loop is CASSPSGGYGEQFF. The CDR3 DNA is TGTGCCAGCAGCCCTAGCGGGGGATACGGTGAGCAGTTCTTC.

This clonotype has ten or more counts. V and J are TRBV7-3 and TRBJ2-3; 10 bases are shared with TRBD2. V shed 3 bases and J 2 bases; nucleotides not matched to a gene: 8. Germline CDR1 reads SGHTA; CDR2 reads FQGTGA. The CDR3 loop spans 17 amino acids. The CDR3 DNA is TGTGCCAGCAGCTTTAGCGGGGGGCACCCGGACACAGATACGCAGTATTTT. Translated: CASSFSGGHPDTDTQYF.

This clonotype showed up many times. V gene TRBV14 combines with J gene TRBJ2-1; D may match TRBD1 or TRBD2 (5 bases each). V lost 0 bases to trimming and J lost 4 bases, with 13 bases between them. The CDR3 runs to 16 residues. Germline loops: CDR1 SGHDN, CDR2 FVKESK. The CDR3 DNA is TGTGCCAGCAGCCAAGATCGGGACCTTGTTTACAATGAGCAGTTCTTC. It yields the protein CASSQDRDLVYNEQFF.

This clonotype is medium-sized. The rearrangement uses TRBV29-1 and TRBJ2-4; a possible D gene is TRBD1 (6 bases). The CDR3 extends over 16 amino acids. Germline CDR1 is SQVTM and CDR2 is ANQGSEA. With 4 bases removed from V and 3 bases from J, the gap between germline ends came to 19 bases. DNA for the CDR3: TGCAGCGTTGCGCTCCTGGATGGGGGCTTCAAAAACATTCAGTACTTC. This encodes CSVALLDGGFKNIQYF.

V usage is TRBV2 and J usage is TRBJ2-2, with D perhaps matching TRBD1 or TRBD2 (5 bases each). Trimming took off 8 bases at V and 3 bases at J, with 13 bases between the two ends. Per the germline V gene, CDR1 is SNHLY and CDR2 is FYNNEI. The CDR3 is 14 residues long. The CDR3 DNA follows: TGTGCCAGCCACCGGGACGGAGACACCGGGGAGCTGTTTTTT. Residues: CASHRDGDTGELFF.

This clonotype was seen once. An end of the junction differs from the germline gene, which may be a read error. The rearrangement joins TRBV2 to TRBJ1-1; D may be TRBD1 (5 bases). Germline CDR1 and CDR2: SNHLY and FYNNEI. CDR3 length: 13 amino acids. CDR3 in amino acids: CANSVRGDTEAFF. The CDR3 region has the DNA TGTGCCAACAGTGTCAGAGGGGACACTGAAGCTTTCTTT. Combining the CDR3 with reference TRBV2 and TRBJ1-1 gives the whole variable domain EPEVTQTPSHQVTQMGQEVILRCVPISNHLYFYWYRQILGQKVEFLVSFYNNEISEKSEIFDDQFSVERPDGSNFTLKIRSTKLEDSAMYFCANSVRGDTEAFFGQGTRLTVV.

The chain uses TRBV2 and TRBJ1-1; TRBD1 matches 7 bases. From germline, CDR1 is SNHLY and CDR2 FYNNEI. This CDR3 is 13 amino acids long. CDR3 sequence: CATTTGPNTEAFF. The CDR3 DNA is TGTGCTACAACGACAGGGCCAAACACTGAAGCTTTCTTT.

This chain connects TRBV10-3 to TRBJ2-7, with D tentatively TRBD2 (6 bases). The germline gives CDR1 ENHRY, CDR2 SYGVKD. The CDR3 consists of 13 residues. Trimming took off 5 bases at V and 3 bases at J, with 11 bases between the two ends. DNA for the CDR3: TGTGCCATCAGTCGTAGCGGTAGCTACGAGCAGTACTTC. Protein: CAISRSGSYEQYF.